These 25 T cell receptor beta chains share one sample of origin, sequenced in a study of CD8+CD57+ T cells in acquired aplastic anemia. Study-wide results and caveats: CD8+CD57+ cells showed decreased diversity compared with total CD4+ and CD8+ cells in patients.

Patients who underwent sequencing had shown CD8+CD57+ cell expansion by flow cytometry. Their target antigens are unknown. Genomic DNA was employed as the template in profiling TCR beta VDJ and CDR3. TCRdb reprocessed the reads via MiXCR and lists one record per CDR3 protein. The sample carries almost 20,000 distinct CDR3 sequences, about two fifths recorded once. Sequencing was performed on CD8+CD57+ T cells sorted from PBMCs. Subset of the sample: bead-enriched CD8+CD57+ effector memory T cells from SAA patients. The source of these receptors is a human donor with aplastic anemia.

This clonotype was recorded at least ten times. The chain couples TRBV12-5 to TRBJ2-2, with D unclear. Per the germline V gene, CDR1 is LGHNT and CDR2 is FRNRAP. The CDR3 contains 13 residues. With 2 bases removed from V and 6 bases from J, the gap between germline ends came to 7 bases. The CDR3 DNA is TGTGCTAGTGGTTTGCCGCCGTCCGGGGAGCTGTTTTTT. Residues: CASGLPPSGELFF.

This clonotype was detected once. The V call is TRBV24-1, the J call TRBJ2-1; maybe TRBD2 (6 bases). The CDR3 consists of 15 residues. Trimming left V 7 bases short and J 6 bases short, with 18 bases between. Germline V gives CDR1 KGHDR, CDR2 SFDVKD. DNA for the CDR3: TGTGCCACCAGCCAACCGGGACTCAGGGTCAATGAGCAGTTCTTC. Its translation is CATSQPGLRVNEQFF.

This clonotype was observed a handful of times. The CDR3 nucleotides are TGTGCCACCGACCTCGTATTGCAGCGGGGTCAAGAGACCCAGTACTTC. Translation gives CATDLVLQRGQETQYF. The chain combines TRBV24-1 with TRBJ2-5; 7 positions match TRBD2. V dropped 9 bases and J dropped 2; count of bases not matched to a gene: 14. The germline CDR1 and CDR2 sequences are KGHDR and SFDVKD. This CDR3 spans 16 amino acids.

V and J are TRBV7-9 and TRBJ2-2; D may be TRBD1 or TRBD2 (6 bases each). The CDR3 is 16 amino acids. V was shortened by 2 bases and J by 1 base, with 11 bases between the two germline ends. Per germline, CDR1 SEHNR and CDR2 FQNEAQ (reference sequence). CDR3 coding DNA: TGTGCCAGCAGCTTAAGGGGGGCGATGAACACCGGGGAGCTGTTTTTT. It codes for CASSLRGAMNTGELFF.

The CDR3 bases are TGTGCCAGCAGCTTAGGGACAAGCAACTATGGCTACACCTTC. Residues: CASSLGTSNYGYTF. This chain links TRBV7-9 with TRBJ1-2; TRBD1 is a possible D gene (5 bases). The germline V gene encodes CDR1 SEHNR and CDR2 FQNEAQ (reference sequence). V dropped 1 base and J dropped 2 bases, with 8 bases sitting between them. CDR3 length equals 14 residues. The variable domain in full, with the rest retrieved from reference TRBV7-9 and TRBJ1-2, is DTGVSQNPRHKITKRGQNVTFRCDPISEHNRLYWYRQTLGQGPEFLTYFQNEAQLEKSRLLSDRFSAERPKGSFSTLEIQRTEQGDSAMYLCASSLGTSNYGYTFGSGTRLTVV.

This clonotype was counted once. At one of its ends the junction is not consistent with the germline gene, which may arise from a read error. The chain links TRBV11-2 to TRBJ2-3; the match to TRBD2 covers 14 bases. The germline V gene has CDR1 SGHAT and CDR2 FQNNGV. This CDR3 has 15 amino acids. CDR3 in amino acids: CASTSGLAGEDTRYF. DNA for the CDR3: TGTGCCAGCACCTCGGGACTAGCGGGAGAAGATACGCGGTATTTT.

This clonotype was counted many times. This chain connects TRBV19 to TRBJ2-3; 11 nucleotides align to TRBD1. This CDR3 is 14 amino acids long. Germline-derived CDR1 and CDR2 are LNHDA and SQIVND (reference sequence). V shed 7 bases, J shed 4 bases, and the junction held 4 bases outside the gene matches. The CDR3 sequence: CASMDRGRADTQYF. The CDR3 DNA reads TGTGCCAGTATGGACAGGGGGCGAGCAGATACGCAGTATTTT.

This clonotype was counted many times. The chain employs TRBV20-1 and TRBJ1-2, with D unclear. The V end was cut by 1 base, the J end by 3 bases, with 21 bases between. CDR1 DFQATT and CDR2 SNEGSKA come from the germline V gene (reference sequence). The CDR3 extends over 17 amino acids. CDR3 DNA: TGCAGTGCTAGAGTTACGCCGATAGTTACCACTTACTATGGCTACACCTTC. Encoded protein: CSARVTPIVTTYYGYTF.

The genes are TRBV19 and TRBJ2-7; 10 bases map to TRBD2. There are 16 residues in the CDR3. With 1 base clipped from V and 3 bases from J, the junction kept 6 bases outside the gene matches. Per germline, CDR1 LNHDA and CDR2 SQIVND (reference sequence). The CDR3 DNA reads TGTGCCAGTAGTATAGGATCTAGCGGGAGAAGCTACGAGCAGTACTTC. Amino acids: CASSIGSSGRSYEQYF.

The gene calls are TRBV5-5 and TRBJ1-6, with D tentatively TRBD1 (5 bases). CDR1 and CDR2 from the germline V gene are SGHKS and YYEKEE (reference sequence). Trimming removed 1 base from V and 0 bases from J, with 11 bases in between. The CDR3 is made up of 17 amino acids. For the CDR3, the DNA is TGTGCCAGCAGCTTGTTCGCAGACAGCTCCTATAATTCACCCCTCCACTTT. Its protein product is CASSLFADSSYNSPLHF.

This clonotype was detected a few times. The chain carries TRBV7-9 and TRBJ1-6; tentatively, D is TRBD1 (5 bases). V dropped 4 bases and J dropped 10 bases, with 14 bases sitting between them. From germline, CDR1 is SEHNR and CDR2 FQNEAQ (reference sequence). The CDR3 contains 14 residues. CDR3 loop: CASSSAGRDSPLHF. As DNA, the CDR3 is TGTGCCAGCAGCTCAGCGGGCAGGGACTCACCCCTCCACTTT.

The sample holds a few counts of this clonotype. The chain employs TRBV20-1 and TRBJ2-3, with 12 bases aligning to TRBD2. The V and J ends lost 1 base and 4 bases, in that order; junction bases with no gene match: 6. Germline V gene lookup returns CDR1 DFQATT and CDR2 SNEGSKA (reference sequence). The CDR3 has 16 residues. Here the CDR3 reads CSARAGTSGWADTQYF. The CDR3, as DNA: TGCAGTGCTAGAGCGGGGACTAGCGGGTGGGCAGATACGCAGTATTTT.

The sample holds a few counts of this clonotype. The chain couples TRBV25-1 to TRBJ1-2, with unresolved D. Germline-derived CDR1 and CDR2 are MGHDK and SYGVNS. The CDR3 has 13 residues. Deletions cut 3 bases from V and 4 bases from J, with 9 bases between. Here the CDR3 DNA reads TGTGCCAGCAGTGAGGGTTCTGGCTATGGCTACACCTTC. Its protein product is CASSEGSGYGYTF.

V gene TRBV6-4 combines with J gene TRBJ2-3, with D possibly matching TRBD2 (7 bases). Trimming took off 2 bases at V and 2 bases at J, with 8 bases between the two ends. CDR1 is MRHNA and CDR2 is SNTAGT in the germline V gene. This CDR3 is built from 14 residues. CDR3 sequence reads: CASSDGGATDTQYF. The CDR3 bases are TGTGCCAGCAGTGACGGGGGGGCCACAGATACGCAGTATTTT.

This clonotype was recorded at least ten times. CDR3 region: CASSLLGSSTDTQYF. In nucleotides, the CDR3 is TGCGCCAGCAGCTTGTTAGGGAGTAGCACAGATACGCAGTATTTT. The V and J genes are TRBV5-1 and TRBJ2-3; possibly TRBD2 for D (5 bases). Germline V gene sequence: CDR1 SGHRS, CDR2 YFSETQ. This CDR3 spans 15 amino acids. V gave up 1 base and J gave up 0 bases, with 9 bases separating them.

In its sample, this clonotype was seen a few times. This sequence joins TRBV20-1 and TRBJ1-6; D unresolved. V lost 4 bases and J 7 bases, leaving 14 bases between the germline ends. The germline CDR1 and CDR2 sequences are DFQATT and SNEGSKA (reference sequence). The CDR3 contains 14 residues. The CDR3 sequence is CSATKNEKNSPLHF. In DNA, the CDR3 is TGCAGTGCTACCAAAAATGAAAAGAATTCACCCCTCCACTTT.

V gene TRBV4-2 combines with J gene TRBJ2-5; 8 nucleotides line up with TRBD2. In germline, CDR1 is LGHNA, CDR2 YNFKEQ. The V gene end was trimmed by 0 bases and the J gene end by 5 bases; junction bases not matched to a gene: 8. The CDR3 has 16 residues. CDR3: CASSQDTSGRWETQYF. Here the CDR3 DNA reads TGTGCCAGCAGCCAAGATACCAGCGGGAGATGGGAGACCCAGTACTTC.

The CDR3 bases are TGTGCCAGCAGCTTCGGGACTAGCGCCAACTACGAGCAGTACTTC. This translates into CASSFGTSANYEQYF. The chain recombines TRBV7-6 with TRBJ2-7, with TRBD2 identical over 10 bases. V lost 3 bases to trimming and J lost 3 bases; unmatched junction nucleotides: 5. This CDR3 has 15 residues. CDR1 is SGHVS and CDR2 is FNYEAQ in the germline V gene.

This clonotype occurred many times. CDR3 amino acids: CASRTQSTDTQYF. The CDR3 DNA is TGTGCCAGCAGGACACAAAGCACAGATACGCAGTATTTT. The chain has TRBV7-8 and TRBJ2-3; D gene unclear. V was clipped by 6 bases and J by 0 bases, with 7 bases between them. There are 13 residues in the CDR3. Germline values: CDR1 SGHVS, CDR2 FQNEAQ.

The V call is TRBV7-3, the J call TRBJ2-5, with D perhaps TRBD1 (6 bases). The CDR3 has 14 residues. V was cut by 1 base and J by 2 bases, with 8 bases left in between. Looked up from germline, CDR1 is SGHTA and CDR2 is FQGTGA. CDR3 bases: TGTGCCAGCAGCTTAATGCAGGGGCAAGAGACCCAGTACTTC. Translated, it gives CASSLMQGQETQYF. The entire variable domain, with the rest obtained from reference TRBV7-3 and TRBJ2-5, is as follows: GAGVSQTPSNKVTEKGKYVELRCDPISGHTALYWYRQSLGQGPEFLIYFQGTGAADDSGLPNDRFFAVRPEGSVSTLKIQRTERGDSAVYLCASSLMQGQETQYFGPGTRLLVL.

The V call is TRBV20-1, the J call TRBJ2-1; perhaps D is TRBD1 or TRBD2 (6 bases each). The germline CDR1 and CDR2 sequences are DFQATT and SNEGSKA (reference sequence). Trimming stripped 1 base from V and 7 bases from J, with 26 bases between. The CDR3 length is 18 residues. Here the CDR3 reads CSARAARGWGPRGNEQFF. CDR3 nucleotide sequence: TGCAGTGCTAGAGCTGCCCGAGGGTGGGGGCCCCGGGGGAATGAGCAGTTCTTC.

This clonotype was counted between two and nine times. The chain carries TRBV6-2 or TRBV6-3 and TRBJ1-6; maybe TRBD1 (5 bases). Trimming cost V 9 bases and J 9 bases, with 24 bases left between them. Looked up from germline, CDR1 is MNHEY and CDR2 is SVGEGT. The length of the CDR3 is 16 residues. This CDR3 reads CASGGVQVMWRSPLHF. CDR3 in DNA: TGTGCCAGTGGAGGGGTACAGGTGATGTGGCGTTCACCCCTCCACTTT.

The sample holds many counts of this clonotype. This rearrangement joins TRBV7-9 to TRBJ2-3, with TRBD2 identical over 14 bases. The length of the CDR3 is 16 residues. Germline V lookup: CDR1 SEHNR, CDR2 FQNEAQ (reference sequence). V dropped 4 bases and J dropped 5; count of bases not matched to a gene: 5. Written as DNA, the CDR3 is TGTGCCAGCAGCTCCGGACTAGCGGGGGGCCAAGATACGCAGTATTTT. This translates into CASSSGLAGGQDTQYF.

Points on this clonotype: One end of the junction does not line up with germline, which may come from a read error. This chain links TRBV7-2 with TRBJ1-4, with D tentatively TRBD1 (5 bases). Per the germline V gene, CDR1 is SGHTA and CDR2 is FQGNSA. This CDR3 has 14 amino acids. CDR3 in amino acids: CASSLGQPGEKLFF. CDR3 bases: TGTGCCAGCAGCTTAGGACAGCCTGGGGAAAAACTATTTTTT.

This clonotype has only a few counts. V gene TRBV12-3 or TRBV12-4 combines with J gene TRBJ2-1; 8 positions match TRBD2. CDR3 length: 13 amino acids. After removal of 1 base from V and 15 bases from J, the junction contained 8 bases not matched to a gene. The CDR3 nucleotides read TGTGCCAGCAGTTTAGAGGTAGCGGGACGGCCGTTCTTC. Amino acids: CASSLEVAGRPFF.